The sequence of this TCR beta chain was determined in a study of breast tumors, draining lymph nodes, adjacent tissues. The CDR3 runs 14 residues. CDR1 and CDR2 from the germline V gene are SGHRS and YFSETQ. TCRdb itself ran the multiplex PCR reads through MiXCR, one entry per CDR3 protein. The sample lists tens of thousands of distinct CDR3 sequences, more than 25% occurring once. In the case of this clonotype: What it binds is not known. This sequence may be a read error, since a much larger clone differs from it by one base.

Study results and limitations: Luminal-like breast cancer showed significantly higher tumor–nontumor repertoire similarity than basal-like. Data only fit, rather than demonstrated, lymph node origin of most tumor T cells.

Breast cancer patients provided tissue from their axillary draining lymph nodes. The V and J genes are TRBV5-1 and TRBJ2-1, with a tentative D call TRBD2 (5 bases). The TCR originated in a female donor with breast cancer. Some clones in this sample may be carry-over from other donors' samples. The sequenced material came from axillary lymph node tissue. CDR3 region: CACSLLRDNNEQFF. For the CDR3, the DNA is TGCGCCTGCAGCTTGTTACGGGATAACAATGAGCAGTTCTTC.